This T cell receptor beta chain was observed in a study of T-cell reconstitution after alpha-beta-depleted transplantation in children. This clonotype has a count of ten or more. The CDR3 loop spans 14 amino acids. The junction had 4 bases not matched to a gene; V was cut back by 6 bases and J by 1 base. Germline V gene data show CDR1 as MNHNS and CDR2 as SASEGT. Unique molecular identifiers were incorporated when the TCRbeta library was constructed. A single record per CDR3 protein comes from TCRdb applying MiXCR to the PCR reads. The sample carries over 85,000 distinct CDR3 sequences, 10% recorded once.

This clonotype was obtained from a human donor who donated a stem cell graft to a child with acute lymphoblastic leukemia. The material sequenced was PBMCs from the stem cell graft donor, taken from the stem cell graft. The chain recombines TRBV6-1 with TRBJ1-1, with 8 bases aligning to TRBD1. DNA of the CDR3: TGTGCCAGCAGACCCGACAGGGGGAACACTGAAGCTTTCTTT. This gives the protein CASRPDRGNTEAFF.